This entry lists 21 T cell receptor beta chains sequenced from one sample in a study of T cell repertoires in cytomegalovirus infection. TCRdb reprocessed the reads with MiXCR, giving one entry per CDR3 protein. This sample has 150,000 to 200,000 distinct CDR3 sequences; about 30% occur once, and the top ten carry approximately 30%. The sequenced material came from PBMCs. These receptors originate from a human donor in good health (CMV status not recorded). Some clones in this sample may be carry-over from other donors' samples.

This clonotype was detected a few times. The gene calls are TRBV2 and TRBJ2-3; 8 bases agree with TRBD2. CDR1 is SNHLY, CDR2 FYNNEI, per germline. This CDR3 comprises 16 residues. V gave up 2 bases and J gave up 2 bases; unmatched junction bases: 6. The CDR3 DNA is TGTGCCAGCAGTGAAATTACGCGGGGGGACACAGATACGCAGTATTTT. Translation: CASSEITRGDTDTQYF.

The chain links TRBV24-1 to TRBJ2-1; 11 nucleotides match TRBD2. Trimming cost V 4 bases and J 7 bases; bases outside gene matches: 5. The CDR3 has 15 residues. Looked up from germline, CDR1 is KGHDR and CDR2 is SFDVKD. CDR3 sequence: CATSEAGLAGNEQFF. The CDR3 coding sequence is TGTGCCACCAGTGAGGCCGGACTAGCGGGTAATGAGCAGTTCTTC.

The chain recombines TRBV20-1 with TRBJ1-6; TRBD1 is a possible D gene (5 bases). The V end was cut by 1 base, the J end by 0 bases, with 10 bases between. The CDR3 is 16 amino acids. CDR1 is DFQATT, CDR2 SNEGSKA, per germline (reference sequence). The CDR3 spells CSARGRGSSYNSPLHF. The DNA for the CDR3 is TGCAGTGCTAGAGGGCGGGGGAGCTCCTATAATTCACCCCTCCACTTT.

This clonotype has just a few counts. The V and J genes are TRBV30 and TRBJ1-1; TRBD1 matches at 11 bases. The J segment lost 2 bases and the V segment lost 2 bases, leaving 10 bases of the junction unmatched. The CDR3 is made up of 17 amino acids. Germline values: CDR1 GTSNPN, CDR2 SVGIG (reference sequence). CDR3 region: CAWSSWTGGSGNTEAFF. The CDR3 bases are TGTGCCTGGAGTTCGTGGACAGGGGGCTCGGGAAACACTGAAGCTTTCTTT.

The chain recombines TRBV20-1 with TRBJ2-1; 7 nucleotides agree with TRBD2. Per germline, CDR1 DFQATT and CDR2 SNEGSKA (reference sequence). The V segment lost 7 bases and the J segment 7 bases; nucleotides outside the gene matches: 13. The length of the CDR3 is 14 residues. This chain's CDR3 is CSVRGAGNRNEQFF. For the CDR3, the DNA is TGCAGTGTAAGAGGAGCGGGGAACCGGAATGAGCAGTTCTTC.

This clonotype has more than one count but fewer than ten. The rearrangement links TRBV10-3 to TRBJ2-1; 11 positions match TRBD1. The length of the CDR3 is 15 residues. With V trimmed by 6 bases and J by 7 bases, 8 bases remained unmatched. CDR1 and CDR2 (germline): ENHRY, SYGVKD. CDR3 protein: CAISYGQGAGNEQFF. As DNA, the CDR3 is TGTGCCATCAGCTACGGACAGGGGGCTGGGAATGAGCAGTTCTTC.

This clonotype came up once. The V gene is TRBV29-1, the J gene TRBJ1-2; D is unclear. V dropped 6 bases and J dropped 1 base, with 15 bases sitting between them. The CDR3 contains 14 residues. Germline-derived CDR1 and CDR2 are SQVTM and ANQGSEA. The CDR3 spells CSVPGSVLNYGYTF. The CDR3 bases are TGCAGCGTACCGGGGAGCGTCCTTAACTATGGCTACACCTTC.

V usage is TRBV7-2 and J usage is TRBJ2-4; 7 positions match TRBD2. V was pared by 5 bases and J by 12 bases, with 10 bases of the junction left unmatched. Germline values: CDR1 SGHTA, CDR2 FQGNSA. The CDR3 runs to 13 residues. The CDR3 protein is CASSLPGEGNQYF. In DNA form, the CDR3 reads TGTGCCAGCAGCCTCCCGGGGGAGGGGAATCAGTACTTC.

The V and J genes are TRBV19 and TRBJ1-2; a possible D gene is TRBD1 (5 bases). V lost 4 bases and J lost 3, with 15 bases in between. The CDR3 extends over 15 amino acids. Germline V gene sequence: CDR1 LNHDA, CDR2 SQIVND (reference sequence). Written as DNA, the CDR3 is TGTGCCAGTAGTACCGGCAGGGAGGCTTACTATGGCTACACCTTC. Its protein is CASSTGREAYYGYTF. Full variable domain (outside the CDR3, taken from reference TRBV19 and TRBJ1-2): DGGITQSPKYLFRKEGQNVTLSCEQNLNHDAMYWYRQDPGQGLRLIYYSQIVNDFQKGDIAEGYSVSREKKESFPLTVTSAQKNPTAFYLCASSTGREAYYGYTFGSGTRLTVV.

The J gene is TRBJ2-1, the V gene TRBV9; TRBD2 agrees at 10 bases. This CDR3 is built from 16 residues. V trimming: 4 bases; J trimming: 9 bases; junction bases outside the gene matches: 13. Germline CDR1 reads SGDLS; CDR2 reads YYNGEE. CDR3: CASSPRGASGGSEQFF. CDR3 bases: TGTGCCAGCAGCCCCAGAGGAGCTAGCGGGGGTAGTGAGCAGTTCTTC. The variable domain in full, with the rest retrieved from reference TRBV9 and TRBJ2-1, is DSGVTQTPKHLITATGQRVTLRCSPRSGDLSVYWYQQSLDQGLQFLIQYYNGEERAKGNILERFSAQQFPDLHSELNLSSLELGDSALYFCASSPRGASGGSEQFFGPGTRLTVL.

The CDR3 DNA sequence: TGTGCCAGCAGCTTTCATAAGGGCACTGAAGCTTTCTTT. Its protein is CASSFHKGTEAFF. The chain links TRBV5-4 to TRBJ1-1; D gene unclear. The CDR3 consists of 13 residues. Germline V CDR1 and CDR2: SGHNT, YYREEE (reference sequence). The V and J ends lost 2 bases and 4 bases respectively, with 9 bases between them.

This sequence joins TRBV28 and TRBJ2-2; tentative D call: TRBD1 (5 bases). CDR3 size: 15 residues. Germline CDR1 and CDR2: MDHEN and SYDVKM. V was shortened by 10 bases and J by 1 base, with 16 bases between the two germline ends. In DNA, the CDR3 is TGTGCCACCCTGCGCCTGCAGGGGAACACCGGGGAGCTGTTTTTT. This sequence encodes CATLRLQGNTGELFF.

This clonotype appeared a few times. The chain has TRBV19 and TRBJ1-1; D is perhaps TRBD1 (5 bases). The CDR3 has 13 amino acids. Trimming cost V 6 bases and J 6 bases, with 14 bases left between them. Per germline, CDR1 LNHDA and CDR2 SQIVND (reference sequence). CDR3 loop: CASSVRWGSEAFF. In DNA, the CDR3 is TGTGCCAGTAGCGTGCGCTGGGGCTCTGAAGCTTTCTTT.

The chain uses TRBV20-1 and TRBJ1-1, with D unclear. V lost 0 bases and J 8 bases, leaving 10 bases between the germline ends. The germline V gene encodes CDR1 DFQATT and CDR2 SNEGSKA (reference sequence). The CDR3 has 12 residues. CDR3 sequence: CSAREVESEAFF. CDR3 bases: TGCAGTGCTAGAGAAGTGGAATCAGAAGCTTTCTTT.

A word on this clonotype: Compared with germline, one end of the junction differs, possibly owing to a read error. The chain links TRBV2 to TRBJ2-7, with D perhaps TRBD1 (5 bases). Germline V gives CDR1 SNHLY, CDR2 FYNNEI. This CDR3 has 12 residues. For the CDR3, the DNA is TGTGCCAGCTGTGAGCAGGGCCCCGAGCAGTACTTC. This codes for CASCEQGPEQYF. Looking up the rest from reference TRBV2 and TRBJ2-7 gives the full variable domain: EPEVTQTPSHQVTQMGQEVILRCVPISNHLYFYWYRQILGQKVEFLVSFYNNEISEKSEIFDDQFSVERPDGSNFTLKIRSTKLEDSAMYFCASCEQGPEQYFGPGTRLTVT.

The chain combines TRBV14 with TRBJ1-1; the D gene is possibly TRBD1 (5 bases). Germline CDR1 reads SGHDN; CDR2 reads FVKESK. The CDR3 contains 11 residues. Between the trimmed V and J ends, which lost 8 bases and 6 bases, there was a span of 10 bases. CDR3 nucleotide sequence: TGTGCCAGCGGGCGGGGACCTGAAGCTTTCTTT. This codes for CASGRGPEAFF.

This clonotype was seen ten or more times. The chain joins TRBV7-2 to TRBJ1-2, with D unresolved. CDR1 is SGHTA, CDR2 FQGNSA, per germline. The CDR3 is 15 amino acids. V was trimmed by 1 base and J by 11 bases, leaving 20 bases between them. CDR3 protein: CASSLEQDRGSIYTF. The CDR3 bases are TGTGCCAGCAGCTTAGAGCAGGACCGGGGTTCTATATACACCTTC.

The chain combines TRBV20-1 with TRBJ1-2; 10 bases map to TRBD1. CDR3 length: 13 residues. J lost 4 bases, V lost 6 bases, and 5 bases had no gene match. Per germline, CDR1 DFQATT and CDR2 SNEGSKA (reference sequence). The chain's CDR3 is CSANRDRGYGYTF. DNA for the CDR3: TGCAGTGCCAACCGGGACAGGGGCTATGGCTACACCTTC.

This rearrangement joins TRBV18 to TRBJ1-6; 7 bases line up with TRBD1. The CDR3 runs to 15 residues. The V gene's germline CDR1 is KGHSH and CDR2 LQKENI. V lost 3 bases and J lost 7; bases outside the gene matches: 6. The CDR3, as DNA: TGTGCCAGCTCACCGAACAGGGGCGGGAATTCACCCCTCCACTTT. This translates into CASSPNRGGNSPLHF.

This clonotype was found many times. The chain combines TRBV2 with TRBJ1-5; D unclear. Trimming shortened V by 3 bases and J by 0 bases, and 6 bases separated the two germline ends. The CDR3 length is 14 residues. Germline CDR1 reads SNHLY; CDR2 reads FYNNEI. CDR3 DNA sequence: TGTGCCAGCAGTGATGGTTATAGCAATCAGCCCCAGCATTTT. This codes for CASSDGYSNQPQHF.

V gene TRBV4-1 combines with J gene TRBJ2-7; D may be TRBD2 (6 bases). CDR1 and CDR2 (germline): MGHRA, YSYEKL. The V and J ends lost 0 bases and 9 bases respectively, with 9 bases between them. The CDR3 is 12 residues long. The CDR3, as DNA: TGCGCCAGCAGCCAAGATACCGGGAGGCAGTACTTC. It specifies CASSQDTGRQYF.